A selection of T cell receptor beta chains follows, all from one sample in a study of T-cell memory formation after mild COVID-19. TCRdb re-called the 5' RACE reads through MiXCR, storing one row per CDR3 protein. The repertoire has about 160,000 distinct CDR3 sequences, around 30% of them found once; the top ten carry about 11%. Sequenced material: PBMCs or a T cell subset sorted from them (not recorded which). These receptors were taken from an adult woman who had mild COVID-19 (a few samples of this study predate the infection). Cell type and time point are not known. Both conserved end residues are trimmed from each CDR3.

>TRBV4-1|TRBJ2-7
ASSQRQLGDSYEQY
>TRBV4-2|TRBJ2-1
ASSQPGNNEQF
>TRBV7-2|TRBJ2-6
ASSLGPVSSGANVLT
>TRBV4-2|TRBJ2-3
ASSQPQEPDTQY
>TRBV12-3/TRBV12-4|TRBJ2-2
ASSLGQRTGELF
>TRBV7-9|TRBJ2-7
ASSFLRGRGSYEQY
>TRBV29-1|TRBJ2-7
SVGVSGQRSYEQY
>TRBV7-9|TRBJ2-3
ASSSPEAGNTDTQY
>TRBV12-3/TRBV12-4|TRBJ1-2
ASSLDILYGYT
>TRBV27|TRBJ1-1
ASSLQGALKSEAF
>TRBV18|TRBJ1-2
ASSARQERLV
>TRBV6-2/TRBV6-3|TRBJ2-1
ASRFSGRAANEQF
>TRBV5-4|TRBJ2-7
ASRVSGRPTYEQY
>TRBV7-2|TRBJ2-1
ASSSRSGDAEQF
>TRBV7-8|TRBJ2-3
ASSLTRLAGASTDTQY
>TRBV7-9|TRBJ2-1
ASLAGERGHNEQF
>TRBV2|TRBJ2-3
ASSEGVTDTQY
>TRBV4-1|TRBJ2-1
ASSQPGQVTNEQF
>TRBV24-1|TRBJ2-7
ATSEGGRGEQY
>TRBV20-1|TRBJ2-1
SARKLQGVEQF
>TRBV7-2|TRBJ2-4
ASSFGVAKNIQY
>TRBV19|TRBJ2-2
ASSQQGLGTGELF
>TRBV12-3/TRBV12-4|TRBJ2-3
ASSPGLAGGVGDTQY
>TRBV5-6|TRBJ2-3
ASSLGGSTQY
>TRBV18|TRBJ2-5
ASSPPGKTQY
>TRBV7-9|TRBJ2-7
ASSLARQTYEQY
>TRBV20-1|TRBJ2-5
SAQLGKGETQY